The source of this T cell receptor beta chain is a study of CD8 T cells in Susac syndrome. Whole-study findings and limits: In total CD8+ repertoires, over 15 Susac-specific public clones were found, and CD8+ TEMRA repertoires had a few.

Concerning this clonotype itself: Its antigen is still unknown.

The CDR3 consists of 14 residues. Trimming took off 5 bases at V and 2 bases at J, with 13 bases between the two ends. Germline CDR1 MNHEY, CDR2 SVGEGT. Random-hexamer reverse transcription was applied to 0.5 to 1 ug RNA. Using its own MiXCR run on the immunoSEQ multiplex PCR reads, TCRdb lists one record per CDR3 protein. In the table there are fewer than 95,000 distinct CDR3 sequences, approximately 96% of which are singletons. The specimen sequenced was CD8+ T cells from PBMCs. The sequence derives from a human donor with Susac syndrome. The V gene is TRBV6-2 or TRBV6-3, the J gene TRBJ2-7; TRBD1 might be the D (6 bases). The CDR3 reads CASSHAGATYEQYF. The CDR3 coding sequence is TGTGCCAGCAGTCACGCAGGGGCCACCTACGAGCAGTACTTC.